The present entry profiles one TCR beta chain with its context. Its cognate antigen has yet to be identified. No per-base quality is available; no much larger clone lies one base away. Peripheral blood CD8+ and CD4+ T cells from healthy donors, Susac syndrome patients and multiple sclerosis patients were profiled by high-throughput TCR beta sequencing. The healthy donors served as controls matched for age and sex. Bulk CD8+ and CD4+ T cells were purified by magnetic negative isolation, while CD8+ TEMRA cells were enriched using FACS. Blood was drawn into EDTA tubes, processed within 24 hours, and PBMCs were isolated by density gradient centrifugation. PBMCs intended for TCR sequencing were cryopreserved in liquid nitrogen and thawed later in a water bath at 37 degrees C. Purity of sorted or isolated CD4+, CD8+ and CD8+ TEMRA cells was at least 90%. The data belong to a study of CD8 T cells in Susac syndrome (dated by TCRdb to the late 2010s). As for the study more broadly: Whether CD8+ T cell activation and differentiation in Susac syndrome was antigen driven was tested using repertoire sequencing. The paper as a whole reports these results and caveats: The TCR sequencing and HLA analysis was acknowledged to have included a relatively small number of individuals.

RNA was extracted using the RNeasy kit, and roughly 0.45 to 1 microgram was reverse transcribed with random hexamers. The immunoSEQ multiplex PCR assay, which covers 54 Vbeta and 13 Jbeta segments, was used to amplify TCR beta CDR3 regions. Bias from PCR amplification was corrected by using a synthetic template baseline for primer optimization and for computational correction. In the paper's pipeline: Reads were annotated to V, D and J genes per IMGT and analyzed with immunoSEQ Analyzer, keeping only productive sequences. To calculate clonality, Shannon entropy was normalized by log2 of the number of productive unique sequences and then subtracted from one. Public and private clones were assessed among the 100 most prevalent clones of each patient and control. Clones were defined as Susac-specific if absent from the healthy and MS cohorts, from around 1,000 published viral clones and from other ImmuneACCESS disease sequences. The public reads were run again by TCRdb, first through fastp at Q25 and then through MiXCR, and only productive beta chains were kept. Every CDR3 protein is listed once, alongside the most common genes and DNA of its rows. TCRdb assigned the V and J calls; the authors' analysis was not used. The sample includes approximately 120,000 distinct CDR3 sequences, with about 96% observed a single time. The biggest ten clones account for under 0.1% of the sample.

The CDR3 measures 14 amino acids from cysteine to phenylalanine. Kept here is only the CDR3 DNA, which spans 42 bases and is read in frame from base 1. Between the V and J ends, shortened by 4 bases and 0 bases respectively, the junction contains 5 bases. As encoded in the germline V gene, CDR1 is SGHRS while CDR2 is YFSETQ. The sequenced material came from CD4+ T cells from PBMCs. The sequence derives from a human donor in good health. Recombination joined TRBV5-1 with TRBJ2-6, with an unclear D gene assignment. CDR3 region: CASSTVSGANVLTF. The DNA sequence reads TGCGCCAGCAGCACCGTCTCTGGGGCCAACGTCCTGACTTTC.